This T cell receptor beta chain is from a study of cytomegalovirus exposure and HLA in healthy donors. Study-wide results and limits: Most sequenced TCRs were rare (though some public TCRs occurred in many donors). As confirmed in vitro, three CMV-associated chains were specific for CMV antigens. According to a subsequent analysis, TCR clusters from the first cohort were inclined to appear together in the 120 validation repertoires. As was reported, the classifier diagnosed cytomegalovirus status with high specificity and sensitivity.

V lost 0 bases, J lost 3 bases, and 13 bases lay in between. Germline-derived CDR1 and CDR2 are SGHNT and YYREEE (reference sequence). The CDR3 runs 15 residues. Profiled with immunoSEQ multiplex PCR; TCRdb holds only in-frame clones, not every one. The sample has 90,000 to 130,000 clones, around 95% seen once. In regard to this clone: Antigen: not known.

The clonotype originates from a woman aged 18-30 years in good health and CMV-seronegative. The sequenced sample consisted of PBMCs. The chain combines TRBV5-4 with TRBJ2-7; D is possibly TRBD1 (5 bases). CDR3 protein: CASSLGPDQGYEQYF. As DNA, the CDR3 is TGTGCCAGCAGCTTGGGACCAGACCAGGGCTACGAGCAGTACTTC.